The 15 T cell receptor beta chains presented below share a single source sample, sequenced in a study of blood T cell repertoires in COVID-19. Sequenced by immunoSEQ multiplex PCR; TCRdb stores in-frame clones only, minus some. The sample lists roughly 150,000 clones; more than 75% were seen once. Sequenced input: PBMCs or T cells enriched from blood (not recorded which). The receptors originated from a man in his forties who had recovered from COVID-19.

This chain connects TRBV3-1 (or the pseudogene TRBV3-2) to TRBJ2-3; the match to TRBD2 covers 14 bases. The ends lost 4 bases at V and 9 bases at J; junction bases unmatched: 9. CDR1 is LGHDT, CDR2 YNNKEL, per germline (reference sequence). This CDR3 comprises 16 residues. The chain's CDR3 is CASSPTTSGGGLTQYF. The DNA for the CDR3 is TGTGCCAGCAGCCCCACGACTAGCGGGGGGGGGCTCACGCAGTATTTT.

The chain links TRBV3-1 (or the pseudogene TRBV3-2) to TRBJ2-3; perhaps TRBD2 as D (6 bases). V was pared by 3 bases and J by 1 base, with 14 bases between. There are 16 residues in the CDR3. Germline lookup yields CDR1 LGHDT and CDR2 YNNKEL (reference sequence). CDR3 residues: CASSQMSPGGTDTQYF. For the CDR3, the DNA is TGTGCCAGCAGCCAGATGTCCCCGGGGGGCACAGATACGCAGTATTTT.

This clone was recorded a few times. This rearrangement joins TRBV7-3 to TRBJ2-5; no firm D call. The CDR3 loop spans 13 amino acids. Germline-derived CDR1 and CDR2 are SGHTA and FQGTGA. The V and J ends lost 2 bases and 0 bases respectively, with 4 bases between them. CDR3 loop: CASSLYYQETQYF. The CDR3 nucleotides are TGTGCCAGCAGCTTATACTACCAAGAGACCCAGTACTTC.

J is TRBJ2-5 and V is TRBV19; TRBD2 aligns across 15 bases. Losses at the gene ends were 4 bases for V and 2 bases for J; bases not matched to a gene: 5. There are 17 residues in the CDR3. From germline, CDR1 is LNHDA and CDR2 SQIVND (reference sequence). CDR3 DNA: TGTGCCAGTAGTAGGACTAGCGGGGGGGCATATCAAGAGACCCAGTACTTC. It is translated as CASSRTSGGAYQETQYF.

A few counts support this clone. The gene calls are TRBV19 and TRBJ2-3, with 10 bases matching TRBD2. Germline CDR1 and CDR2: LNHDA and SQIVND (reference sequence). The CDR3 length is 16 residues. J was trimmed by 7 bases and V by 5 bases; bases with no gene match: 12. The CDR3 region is CASSSGAGTSDNTQYF. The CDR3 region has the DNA TGTGCCAGTAGTTCAGGCGCCGGGACTAGCGATAATACGCAGTATTTT.

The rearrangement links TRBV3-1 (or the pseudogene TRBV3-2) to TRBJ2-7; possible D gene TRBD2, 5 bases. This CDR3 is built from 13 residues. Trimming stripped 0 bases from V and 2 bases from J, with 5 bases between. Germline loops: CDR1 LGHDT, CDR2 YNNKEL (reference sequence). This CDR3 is CASSQDGTYEQYV. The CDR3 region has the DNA TGTGCCAGCAGCCAAGACGGGACCTACGAGCAGTACGTC.

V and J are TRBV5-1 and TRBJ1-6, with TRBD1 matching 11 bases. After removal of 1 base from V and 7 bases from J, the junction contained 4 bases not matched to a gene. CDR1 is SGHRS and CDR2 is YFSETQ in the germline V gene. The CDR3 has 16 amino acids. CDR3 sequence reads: CASSLMGTGGNSPLHF. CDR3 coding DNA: TGCGCCAGCAGCTTGATGGGGACAGGGGGAAATTCACCCCTCCACTTT.

CDR3 protein: CASSFDPLGQGRMSNQPQHF. The CDR3 bases are TGCGCCAGCAGCTTTGACCCCCTAGGACAGGGCCGCATGAGCAATCAGCCCCAGCATTTT. The chain joins TRBV5-1 to TRBJ1-5; 8 nucleotides align to TRBD1. The CDR3 runs 20 residues. Germline V gene data show CDR1 as SGHRS and CDR2 as YFSETQ. With 2 bases clipped from V and 1 base from J, the junction kept 17 bases outside the gene matches.

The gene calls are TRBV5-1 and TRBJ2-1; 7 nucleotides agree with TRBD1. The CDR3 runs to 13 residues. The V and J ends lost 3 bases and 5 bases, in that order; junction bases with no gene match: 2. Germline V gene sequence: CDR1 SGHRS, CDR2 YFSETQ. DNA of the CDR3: TGCGCCAGCAGCTCGGGACAGAACAATGAGCAGTTCTTC. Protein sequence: CASSSGQNNEQFF.

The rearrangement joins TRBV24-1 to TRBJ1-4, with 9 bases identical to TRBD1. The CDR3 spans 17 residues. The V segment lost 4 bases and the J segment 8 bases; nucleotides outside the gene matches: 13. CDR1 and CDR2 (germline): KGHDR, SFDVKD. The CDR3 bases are TGTGCCACCAGTGAGGCCGGGACAGGGACACTCAAGGAAAAACTGTTTTTT. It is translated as CATSEAGTGTLKEKLFF.

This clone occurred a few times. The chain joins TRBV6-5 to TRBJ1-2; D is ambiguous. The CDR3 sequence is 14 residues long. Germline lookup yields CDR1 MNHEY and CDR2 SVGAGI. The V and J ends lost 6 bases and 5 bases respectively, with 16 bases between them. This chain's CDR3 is CASRRAGGGYGYTF. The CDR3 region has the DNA TGTGCCAGCAGGCGAGCGGGAGGCGGATATGGCTACACCTTC.

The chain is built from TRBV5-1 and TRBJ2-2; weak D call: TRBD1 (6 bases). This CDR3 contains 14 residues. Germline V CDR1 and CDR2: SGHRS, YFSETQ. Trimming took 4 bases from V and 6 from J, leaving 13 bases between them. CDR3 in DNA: TGCGCCAGCAGCCAGGACAGTTTTCCCGGGGAGCTGTTTTTT. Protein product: CASSQDSFPGELFF.

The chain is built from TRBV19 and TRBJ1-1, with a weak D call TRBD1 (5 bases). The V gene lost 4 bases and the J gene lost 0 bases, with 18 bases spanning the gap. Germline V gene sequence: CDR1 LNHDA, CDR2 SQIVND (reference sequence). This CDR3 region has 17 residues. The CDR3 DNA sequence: TGTGCCAGTAGTAGTGTTCGAGGGACTTTCCTGAACACTGAAGCTTTCTTT. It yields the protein CASSSVRGTFLNTEAFF.

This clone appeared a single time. The CDR3 protein is CASSQGAGSETQYF. Written as DNA, the CDR3 is TGTGCCAGCAGCCAAGGGGCGGGTTCCGAGACCCAGTACTTC. V gene TRBV3-1 (or the pseudogene TRBV3-2) combines with J gene TRBJ2-5, with D possibly being TRBD2 (5 bases). This CDR3 comprises 14 residues. Germline lookup yields CDR1 LGHDT and CDR2 YNNKEL (reference sequence). V shed 1 base and J shed 5 bases, with 11 bases lying between them.

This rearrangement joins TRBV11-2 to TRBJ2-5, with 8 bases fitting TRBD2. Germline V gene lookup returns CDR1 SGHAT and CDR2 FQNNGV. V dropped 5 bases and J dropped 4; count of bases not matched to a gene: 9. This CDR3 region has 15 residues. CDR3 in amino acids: CASSRGGATAETQYF. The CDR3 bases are TGTGCCAGCAGCCGGGGGGGGGCTACTGCAGAGACCCAGTACTTC.